This passage covers 30 T cell receptor beta chains from one sample sequenced in a study of CD8+CD57+ T cells in acquired aplastic anemia. Genomic DNA was employed as the template in profiling TCR beta VDJ and CDR3. MiXCR, applied by TCRdb to the reads, yields one record per CDR3 protein. The sample consists of approximately 190,000 distinct CDR3 sequences, over 60% of them appearing once. Sequenced input: sorted CD4+, CD8+, or CD8+CD57+ T cells (not recorded which) from PBMCs. These receptors all stem from a human donor with severe aplastic anemia or a healthy control (not recorded which).

The rearrangement uses TRBV7-9 and TRBJ1-1, with D unclear. The CDR3 spans 12 residues. V gave up 5 bases and J gave up 8 bases, with 12 bases separating them. Per the germline V gene, CDR1 is SEHNR and CDR2 is FQNEAQ (reference sequence). The CDR3 spells CASSPFSAEAFF. The CDR3 nucleotides read TGTGCCAGCAGCCCGTTCTCTGCCGAAGCTTTCTTT.

The sample holds a few counts of this clonotype. V is TRBV29-1 and J is TRBJ2-3, with D hard to call. CDR3 length: 14 residues. Germline CDR1 is SQVTM and CDR2 is ANQGSEA. V was cut by 4 bases and J by 1 base, with 12 bases left in between. CDR3 bases: TGCAGCGTTGGTATGGCTCAGCGCACAGATACGCAGTATTTT. Encoded protein: CSVGMAQRTDTQYF.

This clonotype was found once. The rearrangement uses TRBV2 and TRBJ2-1, with 7 positions matching TRBD1. Germline V CDR1 and CDR2: SNHLY, FYNNEI. The V segment lost 6 bases and the J segment 0 bases; nucleotides outside the gene matches: 8. CDR3 length equals 16 residues. The CDR3 reads CASRPGGSGSYNEQFF. The CDR3 region has the DNA TGTGCCAGCAGGCCAGGGGGTAGTGGCTCCTACAATGAGCAGTTCTTC.

The rearrangement uses TRBV9 and TRBJ2-2, with D possibly being TRBD1 or TRBD2 (7 bases each). Per germline, CDR1 SGDLS and CDR2 YYNGEE. V shed 3 bases and J shed 3 bases, with 12 bases lying between them. The CDR3 is 15 amino acids. CDR3 residues: CASSAGGQYTGELFF. The CDR3 bases are TGTGCCAGCAGCGCGGGGGGACAGTACACCGGGGAGCTGTTTTTT. Variable domain in full (rest from reference TRBV9 and TRBJ2-2): DSGVTQTPKHLITATGQRVTLRCSPRSGDLSVYWYQQSLDQGLQFLIQYYNGEERAKGNILERFSAQQFPDLHSELNLSSLELGDSALYFCASSAGGQYTGELFFGEGSRLTVL.

The chain recombines TRBV10-3 with TRBJ2-7, with 8 bases that match TRBD1. The junction had 8 bases not matched to a gene; V was cut back by 3 bases and J by 1 base. The CDR3 sequence is 16 residues long. The germline V gene encodes CDR1 ENHRY and CDR2 SYGVKD. DNA for the CDR3: TGTGCCATCAGTGAAACCGGGACAGGTCTTTCCTACGAGCAGTACTTC. Amino acids: CAISETGTGLSYEQYF.

The chain has TRBV2 and TRBJ2-7; no firm D call. CDR1 is SNHLY, CDR2 FYNNEI, per germline. This CDR3 comprises 11 residues. V lost 5 bases and J lost 7, with 9 bases in between. CDR3 protein: CASSLGFEQYF. The CDR3 coding sequence is TGTGCCAGCAGTTTGGGATTTGAGCAGTACTTC. Full variable domain (remainder filled in from reference TRBV2 and TRBJ2-7): EPEVTQTPSHQVTQMGQEVILRCVPISNHLYFYWYRQILGQKVEFLVSFYNNEISEKSEIFDDQFSVERPDGSNFTLKIRSTKLEDSAMYFCASSLGFEQYFGPGTRLTVT.

The V and J genes are TRBV4-1 and TRBJ2-2; TRBD2 might be the D (5 bases). Trimming shortened V by 0 bases and J by 0 bases, and 14 bases separated the two germline ends. The CDR3 loop spans 18 amino acids. The germline gives CDR1 MGHRA, CDR2 YSYEKL. The CDR3 DNA reads as TGCGCCAGCAGCCAAGATCCGTCGGGGTGGACGAACACCGGGGAGCTGTTTTTT. As protein: CASSQDPSGWTNTGELFF.

The V call is TRBV2, the J call TRBJ1-1, with D hard to call. The CDR3 spans 13 residues. Trimming removed 6 bases at V and 3 bases at J, with 11 bases between. CDR1 is SNHLY, CDR2 FYNNEI, per germline. In DNA, the CDR3 is TGTGCCAGCAGGGAACCGGGATACACTGAAGCTTTCTTT. Translation gives CASREPGYTEAFF.

V is TRBV10-3 and J is TRBJ2-1; TRBD2 matches at 12 bases. Germline trimming cut 1 base from V and 4 bases from J; bases unmatched to any gene: 2. The CDR3 totals 16 residues. Germline values: CDR1 ENHRY, CDR2 SYGVKD. CDR3 coding DNA: TGTGCCATCAGTGAGTGGACTAGCGGGGCGTACAATGAGCAGTTCTTC. It translates to CAISEWTSGAYNEQFF.

This clonotype appeared once. V gene TRBV7-3 combines with J gene TRBJ2-7, with D maybe TRBD2 (6 bases). The CDR3 length is 15 residues. The V end lost 3 bases, the J end lost 0 bases, and 12 bases lay between the germline ends. CDR1 and CDR2 (germline): SGHTA, FQGTGA. The CDR3 region is CASSLAPGDSYEQYF. In DNA form, the CDR3 reads TGTGCCAGCAGCTTGGCTCCGGGAGACTCCTACGAGCAGTACTTC.

The chain has TRBV20-1 and TRBJ2-1; D is ambiguous. Trimming removed 1 base from V and 2 bases from J, with 3 bases in between. The CDR3 is 12 residues long. Germline lookup yields CDR1 DFQATT and CDR2 SNEGSKA (reference sequence). CDR3: CSARVPYNEQFF. CDR3 DNA sequence: TGCAGTGCTAGAGTACCCTACAATGAGCAGTTCTTC.

Written as DNA, the CDR3 is TGCAGCGTTGATGATGAGACTAGACAGGGTGGCTACACCTTC. It encodes CSVDDETRQGGYTF. J is TRBJ1-2 and V is TRBV29-1; 7 nucleotides align to TRBD1. Germline values: CDR1 SQVTM, CDR2 ANQGSEA. The J segment lost 7 bases and the V segment lost 3 bases, leaving 11 bases of the junction unmatched. CDR3 size: 14 residues.

The rearrangement joins TRBV9 to TRBJ2-3; D not certain. CDR1 is SGDLS, CDR2 YYNGEE, per germline. The CDR3 runs 15 residues. Trimming pared 0 bases from V and 2 bases from J, leaving 10 bases between. CDR3 sequence reads: CASSVDYSTTDTQYF. The CDR3 DNA reads as TGTGCCAGCAGCGTAGACTACTCCACCACAGATACGCAGTATTTT. Full variable domain (outside the CDR3, taken from reference TRBV9 and TRBJ2-3): DSGVTQTPKHLITATGQRVTLRCSPRSGDLSVYWYQQSLDQGLQFLIQYYNGEERAKGNILERFSAQQFPDLHSELNLSSLELGDSALYFCASSVDYSTTDTQYFGPGTRLTVL.

This chain links TRBV12-3 or TRBV12-4 with TRBJ1-5; D gene ambiguous. This CDR3 is 12 amino acids long. In DNA, the CDR3 is TGTGCTAGTGACCCGGCGCTAGAGCCCCAGCATTTT. Its protein product is CASDPALEPQHF.

The rearrangement joins TRBV7-9 to TRBJ2-3, with unresolved D. Between the trimmed V and J ends, which lost 5 bases and 0 bases, there was a span of 12 bases. This CDR3 has 15 residues. Germline V gene sequence: CDR1 SEHNR, CDR2 FQNEAQ (reference sequence). The CDR3 loop is CASSSQRSSTDTQYF. DNA of the CDR3: TGTGCCAGCAGCAGCCAGAGATCTAGCACAGATACGCAGTATTTT.

The V call is TRBV15, the J call TRBJ2-3, with a possible D match to TRBD2 (6 bases). This CDR3 is 15 amino acids long. Trimming removed 6 bases from V and 0 bases from J, with 13 bases in between. The germline gives CDR1 LNHNV, CDR2 YYDKDF (reference sequence). CDR3 loop: CATSVSGASTDTQYF. The CDR3 DNA sequence: TGTGCCACCAGTGTTAGCGGTGCTAGCACAGATACGCAGTATTTT. Full variable domain (remainder filled in from reference TRBV15 and TRBJ2-3): DAMVIQNPRYQVTQFGKPVTLSCSQTLNHNVMYWYQQKSSQAPKLLFHYYDKDFNNEADTPDNFQSRRPNTSFCFLDIRSPGLGDTAMYLCATSVSGASTDTQYFGPGTRLTVL.

This clonotype came up many times. V usage is TRBV12-3 or TRBV12-4 and J usage is TRBJ2-2, with 7 bases matching TRBD1. J was trimmed by 2 bases and V by 4 bases; bases with no gene match: 4. The CDR3 is 15 amino acids. CDR3 in amino acids: CASSSGTENTGELFF. DNA of the CDR3: TGTGCCAGCAGTTCGGGGACAGAAAACACCGGGGAGCTGTTTTTT.

The rearrangement links TRBV7-9 to TRBJ2-7; TRBD1 matches 8 bases. The trim removed 6 bases at V and 2 bases at J, leaving 9 bases unmatched. The CDR3 consists of 15 residues. Germline V gene data show CDR1 as SEHNR and CDR2 as FQNEAQ (reference sequence). CDR3 amino acids: CASRSGTGGAYEQYF. CDR3 DNA: TGTGCCAGCAGGTCGGGGACAGGAGGCGCCTACGAGCAGTACTTC.

Notes on this clonotype: The junction departs from the called germline gene at one end, perhaps through a read error. The chain combines TRBV10-3 with TRBJ1-2, with no clear D. There are 13 residues in the CDR3. Germline V gives CDR1 ENHRY, CDR2 SYGVKD. The CDR3 reads CAIRELTDYGYTF. The CDR3 DNA follows: TGTGCCATCAGGGAGTTGACGGACTATGGCTACACCTTC.

The chain recombines TRBV7-3 with TRBJ2-7, with D maybe TRBD1 (6 bases). Trimming removed 3 bases from V and 7 bases from J, with 19 bases in between. The CDR3 spans 15 residues. The germline CDR1 and CDR2 sequences are SGHTA and FQGTGA. In DNA form, the CDR3 reads TGTGCCAGCAGCTTCCGGGCAGGGGAAGGTGGGGAGCAGTACTTC. This encodes CASSFRAGEGGEQYF.

This clonotype showed up many times. The chain combines TRBV19 with TRBJ2-2, with D perhaps given as TRBD1 or TRBD2 (6 bases each). The V end lost 7 bases, the J end lost 3 bases, and 12 bases lay between the germline ends. This CDR3 is 14 amino acids long. CDR1 is LNHDA and CDR2 is SQIVND in the germline V gene (reference sequence). CDR3 amino acids: CASKGGLDTGELFF. The CDR3 DNA sequence: TGTGCCAGTAAGGGGGGTTTAGACACCGGGGAGCTGTTTTTT.

This clonotype came up a few times. The rearrangement uses TRBV20-1 and TRBJ2-7, with 8 bases fitting TRBD1. V trimming: 6 bases; J trimming: 4 bases; junction bases outside the gene matches: 5. The CDR3 totals 12 residues. Per germline, CDR1 DFQATT and CDR2 SNEGSKA (reference sequence). As DNA, the CDR3 is TGCAGTGCCGCGGACAGGGCGTACGAGCAGTACTTC. Translating gives CSAADRAYEQYF.

This sequence joins TRBV7-9 and TRBJ2-5; perhaps TRBD2 as D (6 bases). The CDR3 is 16 amino acids. Germline CDR1 is SEHNR and CDR2 is FQNEAQ (reference sequence). Trimming removed 5 bases at V and 5 bases at J, with 21 bases between. The CDR3 reads CASSRKRTINEETQYF. DNA of the CDR3: TGTGCCAGCAGCCGAAAAAGGACTATCAACGAGGAGACCCAGTACTTC.

The chain uses TRBV10-3 and TRBJ1-1; D is perhaps TRBD1 (6 bases). Germline CDR1 reads ENHRY; CDR2 reads SYGVKD. The CDR3 loop spans 14 amino acids. Trimming took off 6 bases at V and 4 bases at J, with 15 bases between the two ends. The CDR3 DNA follows: TGTGCCATCAGGCCGGGGGGGGCCGCCACTGAAGCTTTCTTT. Protein product: CAIRPGGAATEAFF.

This clonotype has ten or more counts. This sequence joins TRBV12-1 and TRBJ2-5; the table names TRBD1, a call not compared with the DNA. TRBV12-1 is termed a pseudogene. CDR3 length equals 16 residues. The CDR3, as DNA: TGTGCCAGCAGCTTTCCAAAGGAGGCGGGCGGTGAGACCCAGTACTTC. This encodes CASSFPKEAGGETQYF.

The chain is built from TRBV5-1 and TRBJ1-1; D is uncertain. V lost 4 bases and J 2 bases, leaving 9 bases between the germline ends. The CDR3 covers 13 residues. CDR1 and CDR2 (germline): SGHRS, YFSETQ. The CDR3 DNA reads as TGCGCCAGCAGCCAAAAGGAAAACACTGAAGCTTTCTTT. It is translated as CASSQKENTEAFF.

The J gene is TRBJ1-1, the V gene TRBV6-2 or TRBV6-3; a weak D match, TRBD1 (5 bases). The CDR3 covers 14 residues. The germline V gene has CDR1 MNHEY and CDR2 SVGEGT. The ends were cut back, 6 bases at V and 0 bases at J, with 11 bases in the middle. DNA for the CDR3: TGTGCCAGCAGCCACTGGGGGGTGAACACTGAAGCTTTCTTT. It is translated as CASSHWGVNTEAFF.

The V call is TRBV20-1, the J call TRBJ1-2, with unresolved D. The germline V gene encodes CDR1 DFQATT and CDR2 SNEGSKA (reference sequence). Trimming shortened V by 0 bases and J by 1 base, and 18 bases separated the two germline ends. This CDR3 has 17 residues. The CDR3 nucleotides are TGCAGTGCTAGAGATTTCGAAGAGGACCATGGTAACTATGGCTACACCTTC. This translates into CSARDFEEDHGNYGYTF.

This clonotype came up a few times. V and J are TRBV18 and TRBJ2-2, with D possibly TRBD1 on 6 matching bases. The CDR3 has 13 residues. Germline-derived CDR1 and CDR2 are KGHSH and LQKENI. The V gene lost 10 bases and the J gene lost 2 bases, with 11 bases spanning the gap. DNA for the CDR3: TGTGCCATCCCGGGACAAAACACCGGGGAGCTGTTTTTT. Translated: CAIPGQNTGELFF.

V gene TRBV7-9 combines with J gene TRBJ2-2; TRBD2 might be the D (6 bases). This CDR3 region has 14 residues. The germline CDR1 and CDR2 sequences are SEHNR and FQNEAQ (reference sequence). Trimming cost V 3 bases and J 7 bases, with 12 bases left between them. As DNA, the CDR3 is TGTGCCAGCAGCTTCGGGGGTCCGATCGGGGAGCTGTTTTTT. This gives the protein CASSFGGPIGELFF.